The next 10 T cell receptor beta chains were all read from a single sample in a study of OX40 agonist ivuxolimab in advanced cancers. Libraries were made using the immunoSEQ multiplex PCR assay. Drawn from immuneACCESS, this table holds only the in-frame rearrangements with V and J called that TCRdb kept. Clones are partly lost; checked studies trace under half to an unresolved V gene and leave the rest unexplained. The sample includes roughly 61,000 clones, with 81% observed a single time. Together, the top ten hold 0.75% of the sample. This sample comprised CD4+ or CD8+ T cells sorted from blood, obtained in a trial of the OX40 agonist ivuxolimab. The source of these receptors is an adult with an advanced solid tumor such as melanoma, head and neck, liver or kidney cancer.

As DNA, the CDR3 is TGTGCCAGTAGTCTGACAGGGGAAGAGACCCAGTACTTC. Its translation: CASSLTGEETQYF. The chain uses TRBV19 and TRBJ2-5, with 8 positions matching TRBD1. Germline CDR1 is LNHDA and CDR2 is SQIVND (reference sequence). V lost 5 bases and J lost 3; bases outside the gene matches: 2. The CDR3 covers 13 residues.

V gene TRBV6-1 combines with J gene TRBJ2-7; unclear D gene. The CDR3 contains 12 residues. Trimming removed 8 bases at V and 3 bases at J, with 11 bases between. Germline loops: CDR1 MNHNS, CDR2 SASEGT. CDR3 loop: CASQQDFYEQYF. For the CDR3, the DNA is TGTGCCAGCCAACAAGACTTCTACGAGCAGTACTTC.

CDR3 amino acids: CASRVRGASYNEQFF. The DNA of the CDR3 is TGTGCCAGCAGGGTTAGGGGCGCGTCCTACAATGAGCAGTTCTTC. The J gene is TRBJ2-1, the V gene TRBV2; D is possibly TRBD1 (5 bases). Germline assignment: CDR1 SNHLY and CDR2 FYNNEI. The CDR3 is 15 residues long. V dropped 6 bases and J dropped 1 base, with 13 bases sitting between them.

The rearrangement joins TRBV27 to TRBJ2-4; 10 bases fit TRBD1. The CDR3 covers 16 residues. Per germline, CDR1 MNHEY and CDR2 SMNVEV (reference sequence). V gave up 3 bases and J gave up 9 bases; unmatched junction bases: 11. CDR3 amino acids: CASSLGQGPRRGIQYF. CDR3 in DNA: TGTGCCAGCAGTTTGGGACAGGGGCCACGTAGGGGCATTCAGTACTTC.

The chain employs TRBV6-5 and TRBJ2-3; D not certain. Per germline, CDR1 MNHEY and CDR2 SVGAGI. The CDR3 extends over 14 amino acids. Trimming shortened V by 0 bases and J by 4 bases, and 8 bases separated the two germline ends. CDR3 sequence (DNA): TGTGCCAGCAGTTACTCGAGGTTTCCAGATACGCAGTATTTT. This gives the protein CASSYSRFPDTQYF.

The rearrangement uses TRBV5-1 and TRBJ2-3; D possibly corresponds to TRBD1 (6 bases). The V gene lost 1 base and the J gene lost 1 base, with 10 bases spanning the gap. This CDR3 has 15 amino acids. Germline V gene lookup returns CDR1 SGHRS and CDR2 YFSETQ. The CDR3 loop is CASSLTTGGTDTQYF. CDR3 bases: TGCGCCAGCAGCTTGACGACAGGCGGCACAGATACGCAGTATTTT.

The chain couples TRBV6-1 to TRBJ2-7, with D unclear. The germline gives CDR1 MNHNS, CDR2 SASEGT. The V end was cut by 2 bases, the J end by 4 bases, with 3 bases between. CDR3 length: 11 residues. CDR3 sequence: CASSEIYEQYF. CDR3 DNA: TGTGCCAGCAGTGAAATATACGAGCAGTACTTC.

This chain connects TRBV7-8 to TRBJ2-1; no firm D call. The length of the CDR3 is 17 residues. CDR1 is SGHVS, CDR2 FQNEAQ, per germline. The V end was cut by 4 bases, the J end by 6 bases, with 22 bases between. CDR3 protein: CASSSEEALLGINEQFF. Here the CDR3 DNA reads TGTGCCAGCAGCTCCGAAGAAGCCCTTCTGGGAATCAATGAGCAGTTCTTC.

V is TRBV19 and J is TRBJ1-1; 8 nucleotides line up with TRBD1. CDR1 and CDR2 (germline): LNHDA, SQIVND (reference sequence). Losses at the gene ends were 2 bases for V and 4 bases for J; bases not matched to a gene: 3. The length of the CDR3 is 14 residues. The CDR3: CASSIQGALTEAFF. The CDR3 nucleotides are TGTGCCAGTAGTATACAGGGGGCCCTCACTGAAGCTTTCTTT. Full variable domain (remainder filled in from reference TRBV19 and TRBJ1-1): DGGITQSPKYLFRKEGQNVTLSCEQNLNHDAMYWYRQDPGQGLRLIYYSQIVNDFQKGDIAEGYSVSREKKESFPLTVTSAQKNPTAFYLCASSIQGALTEAFFGQGTRLTVV.

This clone was detected once. V is TRBV6-1 and J is TRBJ2-7, with D possibly being TRBD1 or TRBD2 (5 bases each). CDR3 length: 14 amino acids. CDR1 is MNHNS, CDR2 SASEGT, per germline. Trimming took off 5 bases at V and 0 bases at J, with 11 bases between the two ends. The CDR3, as DNA: TGTGCCAGCAGTAAAAGGGACGGCTCCTACGAGCAGTACTTC. This gives the protein CASSKRDGSYEQYF.